The 12 T cell receptor beta chains presented below share a single source sample, sequenced in a study of T cell repertoires in cytomegalovirus infection (dated by TCRdb to 2018 to 2020). The sequencer was an Illumina HiSeq 1500. Clones were called with MiXCR by TCRdb after fastp trimmed the public reads at Q25, and only in-frame beta chains were retained. Each CDR3 protein gets just one entry, which takes the most common genes and DNA from the rows behind it. This sample comprises some 940,000 distinct CDR3 sequences, approximately 30% of them detected only once. The biggest ten clones account for roughly 12% of the sample. These receptors have no identified antigens. The sample's treatment or condition label, decoded: in vitro stimulation with specific CMV peptide epitopes to enrich CMV-specific T cells. Sample: cultured CD8+ T cells from PBMCs, taken from culture after CMV antigen stimulation. Receptor source: a human donor in good health (CMV status not recorded). Some clones in this sample may be carry-over from other donors' samples.

The sample holds a few counts of this clonotype. The chain uses TRBV7-6 and TRBJ2-2; D call uncertain. The V end lost 6 bases, the J end lost 2 bases, and 7 bases lay between the germline ends. CDR3 size: 13 residues. In germline, CDR1 is SGHVS, CDR2 FNYEAQ. For the CDR3, the DNA is TGTGCCAGCAGGACCTCTAACACCGGGGAGCTGTTTTTT. As protein: CASRTSNTGELFF.

The chain has TRBV7-6 and TRBJ2-7; 9 nucleotides match TRBD1. The CDR3 runs to 15 residues. Germline V gene data show CDR1 as SGHVS and CDR2 as FNYEAQ. CDR3 DNA sequence: TGTGCCAGCAGCTTAGGAGGGGGACAGGGCTACGGGCAGTACGTC. Amino acids: CASSLGGGQGYGQYV.

The chain links TRBV9 to TRBJ1-1; the D gene is possibly TRBD1 (5 bases). Trimming removed 4 bases from V and 7 bases from J, with 20 bases in between. The CDR3 loop spans 15 amino acids. Germline lookup yields CDR1 SGDLS and CDR2 YYNGEE. CDR3 sequence (DNA): TGTGCCAGCAGCCCCGCACGGGGGACTGGGAGTGAAGCTTTCTTT. Amino acids: CASSPARGTGSEAFF.

The genes are TRBV19 and TRBJ1-2; D unresolved. Germline V gene data show CDR1 as LNHDA and CDR2 as SQIVND (reference sequence). The CDR3 length is 13 residues. The V and J ends lost 6 bases and 4 bases respectively, with 12 bases between them. CDR3 in amino acids: CASRVGDPYGYTF. DNA for the CDR3: TGTGCCAGTAGGGTTGGAGATCCCTATGGCTACACCTTC. Combining the CDR3 with reference TRBV19 and TRBJ1-2 gives the whole variable domain DGGITQSPKYLFRKEGQNVTLSCEQNLNHDAMYWYRQDPGQGLRLIYYSQIVNDFQKGDIAEGYSVSREKKESFPLTVTSAQKNPTAFYLCASRVGDPYGYTFGSGTRLTVV.

A few counts support this clonotype. The genes are TRBV6-1 and TRBJ2-2; TRBD2 matches at 7 bases. Looked up from germline, CDR1 is MNHNS and CDR2 is SASEGT. The CDR3 extends over 16 amino acids. Unmatched junction bases numbered 10, after V lost 5 bases and J lost 4 bases. In DNA form, the CDR3 reads TGTGCCAGCAGTCACGGGGGGAGGAGGCCCACCGGGGAGCTGTTTTTT. It specifies CASSHGGRRPTGELFF.

The V call is TRBV20-1, the J call TRBJ2-3; a possible D gene is TRBD1 (6 bases). V was shortened by 4 bases and J by 3 bases, with 20 bases between the two germline ends. Germline CDR1 DFQATT, CDR2 SNEGSKA (reference sequence). This CDR3 spans 16 amino acids. CDR3 loop: CSAISSSDSQTDTQYF. CDR3 coding DNA: TGCAGTGCTATCTCTTCTTCGGACAGTCAAACAGATACGCAGTATTTT.

The rearrangement uses TRBV6-1 and TRBJ2-7; the D is unclear. This CDR3 comprises 15 residues. The V gene lost 6 bases and the J gene lost 1 base, with 16 bases spanning the gap. CDR1 is MNHNS, CDR2 SASEGT, per germline. As DNA, the CDR3 is TGTGCCAGCAGCCCCCGTTCTTCCATTTCCTACGAGCAGTACTTC. Translating it yields CASSPRSSISYEQYF.

V usage is TRBV5-1 and J usage is TRBJ1-2; D unresolved. Trimming took off 1 base at V and 4 bases at J, with 11 bases between the two ends. Per germline, CDR1 SGHRS and CDR2 YFSETQ. The length of the CDR3 is 14 residues. CDR3 loop: CASSLLGGVYGYTF. The CDR3 coding sequence is TGCGCCAGCAGCTTGTTGGGTGGAGTCTATGGCTACACCTTC.

The chain has TRBV29-1 and TRBJ1-2, with TRBD1 identical over 9 bases. The J segment lost 4 bases and the V segment lost 5 bases, leaving 11 bases of the junction unmatched. The germline V gene has CDR1 SQVTM and CDR2 ANQGSEA. The CDR3 sequence is 15 residues long. This chain's CDR3 is CSVTGTGTPSYGYTF. The CDR3 DNA reads TGCAGCGTTACCGGGACAGGGACCCCTAGCTATGGCTACACCTTC.

There are a few counts of this clonotype. This chain links TRBV2 with TRBJ1-2; 10 bases are a match to TRBD1. The CDR3 has 13 amino acids. Germline values: CDR1 SNHLY, CDR2 FYNNEI. V gave up 3 bases and J gave up 8 bases; unmatched junction bases: 3. The CDR3 DNA reads as TGTGCCAGCAGTGAGGGACAGGGGCACGGCTACACCTTC. Translation: CASSEGQGHGYTF.

The chain combines TRBV13 with TRBJ1-4; D is uncertain. The germline gives CDR1 PRHDT, CDR2 FYEKMQ (reference sequence). Trimming cost V 4 bases and J 7 bases, with 10 bases left between them. The CDR3 consists of 13 residues. The CDR3 DNA sequence: TGTGCCAGCAGCTCCGCCCGGAGTGAAAAACTGTTTTTT. This codes for CASSSARSEKLFF.

This clonotype has only a few counts. The CDR3 DNA is TGTGCCAGCGGGCCCAACTTACCTACTAGCGGGGTAAGGTTCTTC. This codes for CASGPNLPTSGVRFF. The chain recombines TRBV6-6 with TRBJ2-1, with TRBD2 matching over 10 bases. The CDR3 extends over 15 amino acids. The germline V gene encodes CDR1 MNHNY and CDR2 SVGAGI (reference sequence). V dropped 8 bases and J dropped 15; count of bases not matched to a gene: 19.